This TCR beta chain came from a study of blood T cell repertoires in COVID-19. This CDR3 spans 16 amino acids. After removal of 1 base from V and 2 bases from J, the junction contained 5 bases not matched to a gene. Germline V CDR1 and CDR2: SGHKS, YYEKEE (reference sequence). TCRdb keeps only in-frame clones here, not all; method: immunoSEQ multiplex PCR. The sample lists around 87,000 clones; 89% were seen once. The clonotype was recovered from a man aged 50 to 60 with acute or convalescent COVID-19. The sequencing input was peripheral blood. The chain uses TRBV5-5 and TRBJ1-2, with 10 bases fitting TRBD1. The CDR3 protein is CASSLITGQGNYGYTF. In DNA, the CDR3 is TGTGCCAGCAGCTTGATTACGGGACAGGGGAACTATGGCTACACCTTC.